This T cell receptor beta chain emerged from a study of immune evolution from preneoplasia to lung adenocarcinoma. Profiling relied on immunoSEQ multiplex PCR, and the TCRdb table lists in-frame clones only, not all of them. The sample yields about 7,500 clones, around 80% seen once. Source material: FFPE invasive lung adenocarcinoma tissue. This TCR was recovered from a person aged 40 to 50 with lung adenocarcinoma.

The CDR3 region is CASSFFEKETQYF. CDR3 nucleotides: TGTGCCAGCAGCTTCTTTGAGAAAGAGACCCAGTACTTC. The chain links TRBV7-3 to TRBJ2-5; D unresolved. The CDR3 sequence is 13 residues long. Trimming pared 3 bases from V and 3 bases from J, leaving 8 bases between. Germline loops: CDR1 SGHTA, CDR2 FQGTGA.